This T cell receptor (beta chain) is from a study of blood T cell repertoires in COVID-19. Study background: The cDNA or gDNA used as material had been derived from T cells, B-cell-depleted T cells, or PBMCs.

V lost 7 bases and J 4 bases, leaving 11 bases between the germline ends. Germline V CDR1 and CDR2: MNHEY, SVGAGI. This CDR3 region has 13 residues. Original processing notes: The authors estimated nucleated cell counts from reference gene primer amplification. Measured with immunoSEQ multiplex PCR; TCRdb has only the in-frame clones, and not every one. The V and J calls and clone size were taken over from that table, and D and trimming were inferred from the DNA. Of 150,000 to 200,000 clones listed, 80% are singletons. Adults between roughly 18 and 90 years of age took part from about 24 US areas. Recovery among Cohort 3 donors was established by two negative PCRs, clearance, or symptom resolution.

The TCR sequence derives from a man aged 40-49 years who had recovered from COVID-19. This rearrangement joins TRBV6-5 to TRBJ2-1, with D possibly matching TRBD2 (5 bases). The sequencing input was PBMCs or T cells enriched from blood (not recorded which). CDR3 sequence (DNA): TGTGCCAGCACTCCCGAGGGTTACAATGAGCAGTTCTTC. Protein sequence: CASTPEGYNEQFF.